This T cell receptor beta chain came from a study of neurological immune-mediated disorders. The germline gives CDR1 DFQATT, CDR2 SNEGSKA (reference sequence). The V end lost 3 bases, the J end lost 5 bases, and 5 bases lay between the germline ends. CDR3 length equals 11 residues. The cDNA came from 5'RACE, which used 10-nucleotide random UMIs. TCRdb processed the 5' RACE reads anew with MiXCR; each CDR3 protein has one entry. Of over 45,000 distinct CDR3 sequences listed, 4.5% to 7% are singletons. Ten or more counts support this clonotype. CD4+ or CD8+ T cells, around 1 million per library, were used for sorted libraries.

The origin of this receptor is a woman younger than 30 with multiple sclerosis. This chain joins TRBV20-1 and TRBJ2-4; D remains ambiguous. Specimen: CD4+ T cells from blood. CDR3 nucleotides: TGCAGTGCTAGTGACCAAAACATTCAGTACTTC. Protein sequence: CSASDQNIQYF.